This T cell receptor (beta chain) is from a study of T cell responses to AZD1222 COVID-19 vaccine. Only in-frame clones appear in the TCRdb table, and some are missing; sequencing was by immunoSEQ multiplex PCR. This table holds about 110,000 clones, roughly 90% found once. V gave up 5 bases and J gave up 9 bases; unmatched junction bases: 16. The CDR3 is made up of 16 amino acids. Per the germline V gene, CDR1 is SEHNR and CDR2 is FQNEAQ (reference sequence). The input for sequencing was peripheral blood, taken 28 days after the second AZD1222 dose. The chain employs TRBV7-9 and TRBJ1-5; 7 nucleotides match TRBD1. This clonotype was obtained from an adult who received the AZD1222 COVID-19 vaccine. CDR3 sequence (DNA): TGTGCCAGCAGCCAATCACAAGGGACAGTAGGTCGGCCCCAGCATTTT. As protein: CASSQSQGTVGRPQHF.